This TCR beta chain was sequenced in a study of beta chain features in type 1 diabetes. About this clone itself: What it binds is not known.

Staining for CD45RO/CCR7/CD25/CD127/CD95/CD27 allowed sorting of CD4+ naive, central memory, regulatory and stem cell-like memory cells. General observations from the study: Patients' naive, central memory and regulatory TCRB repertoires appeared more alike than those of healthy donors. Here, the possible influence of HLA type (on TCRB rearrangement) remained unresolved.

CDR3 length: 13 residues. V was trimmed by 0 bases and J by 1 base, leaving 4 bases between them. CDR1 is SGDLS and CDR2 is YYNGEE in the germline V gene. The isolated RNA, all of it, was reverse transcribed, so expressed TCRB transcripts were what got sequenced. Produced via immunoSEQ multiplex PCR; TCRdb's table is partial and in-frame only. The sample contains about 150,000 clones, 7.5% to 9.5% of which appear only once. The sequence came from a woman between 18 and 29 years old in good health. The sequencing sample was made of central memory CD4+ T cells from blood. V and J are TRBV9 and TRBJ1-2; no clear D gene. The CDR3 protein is CASSVDFNYGYTF. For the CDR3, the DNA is TGTGCCAGCAGCGTAGACTTTAACTATGGCTACACCTTC.